One and the same sample provided the 12 T cell receptor beta chains below, sequenced in a study of blood T cell repertoires in COVID-19. Only in-frame clones appear in the TCRdb table, and some are missing; sequencing was by immunoSEQ multiplex PCR. The sample carries roughly 130,000 clones, 65% to 80% recorded once. The sequenced sample consisted of peripheral blood. Receptors originate from a man aged 55 to 70 with acute or convalescent COVID-19.

The V call is TRBV7-2, the J call TRBJ1-2; D is undetermined. The germline V gene encodes CDR1 SGHTA and CDR2 FQGNSA. CDR3 size: 15 residues. V lost 5 bases and J lost 0, with 13 bases in between. The CDR3 sequence is CASSPTTTSNYGYTF. CDR3 bases: TGTGCCAGCAGCCCCACGACTACTTCTAACTATGGCTACACCTTC.

The chain uses TRBV6-6 and TRBJ1-3, with 8 bases fitting TRBD1. Germline assignment: CDR1 MNHNY and CDR2 SVGAGI (reference sequence). After removal of 4 bases from V and 6 bases from J, the junction contained 5 bases not matched to a gene. The CDR3 sequence is 14 residues long. CDR3: CASSFQQGVNTIYF. CDR3 in DNA: TGTGCCAGCAGTTTCCAACAGGGGGTAAACACCATATATTTT.

The chain is built from TRBV18 and TRBJ2-1, with a tentative D call TRBD2 (5 bases). V dropped 3 bases and J dropped 0 bases, with 15 bases sitting between them. This CDR3 spans 17 amino acids. CDR1 and CDR2 from the germline V gene are KGHSH and LQKENI. CDR3: CASSPTAGASSYNEQFF. CDR3 DNA: TGTGCCAGCTCACCCACCGCGGGCGCGAGCTCCTACAATGAGCAGTTCTTC.

V and J are TRBV18 and TRBJ1-4, with D possibly matching TRBD1 (5 bases). This CDR3 is 13 amino acids long. Trimming left V 3 bases short and J 6 bases short, with 8 bases between. Germline V CDR1 and CDR2: KGHSH, LQKENI. The CDR3 sequence is CASSPAGYEKLFF. Written as DNA, the CDR3 is TGTGCCAGCTCACCGGCAGGGTATGAAAAACTGTTTTTT.

The gene calls are TRBV6-6 and TRBJ1-1; a possible D gene is TRBD1 (5 bases). Deletions cut 2 bases from V and 1 base from J, with 11 bases between. Germline CDR1 MNHNY, CDR2 SVGAGI (reference sequence). The CDR3 is 15 residues long. The CDR3 region is CASSYPAGGNTEAFF. The CDR3 nucleotides read TGTGCCAGCAGTTACCCCGCGGGGGGGAACACTGAAGCTTTCTTT.

In its sample, this clone was seen a few times. The chain uses TRBV5-1 and TRBJ2-4; D perhaps matches TRBD2 (5 bases). Deletions cut 4 bases from V and 2 bases from J, with 16 bases between. Germline assignment: CDR1 SGHRS and CDR2 YFSETQ. The CDR3 has 16 amino acids. CDR3 DNA sequence: TGCGCCAGCAGCACCGAGGGTTCTCCCACCAAAAACATTCAGTACTTC. Protein product: CASSTEGSPTKNIQYF.

The rearrangement links TRBV4-1 to TRBJ1-4; 12 positions agree with TRBD1. V lost 1 base to trimming and J lost 7 bases; unmatched junction nucleotides: 13. Germline V gene data show CDR1 as MGHRA and CDR2 as YSYEKL. The CDR3 loop spans 19 amino acids. CDR3 amino acids: CASSQGGPGQGASGEKLFF. CDR3 DNA: TGCGCCAGCAGCCAAGGGGGCCCGGGACAGGGGGCGAGTGGTGAAAAACTGTTTTTT.

This rearrangement joins TRBV19 to TRBJ2-7; tentatively, D is TRBD2 (5 bases). The germline CDR1 and CDR2 sequences are LNHDA and SQIVND (reference sequence). The V end was cut by 7 bases, the J end by 2 bases, with 15 bases between. The CDR3 covers 14 residues. In DNA, the CDR3 is TGTGCCAGTACCCCGGCAGGAGGTCCCTACGAGCAGTACTTC. It is translated as CASTPAGGPYEQYF.

The rearrangement uses TRBV11-2 and TRBJ2-2; TRBD2 matches at 9 bases. The CDR3 length is 17 residues. V shed 1 base and J 0 bases; nucleotides not matched to a gene: 3. Per the germline V gene, CDR1 is SGHAT and CDR2 is FQNNGV. CDR3 coding DNA: TGTGCCAGCAGCTTAGCGAGACTAGCGGCGAACACCGGGGAGCTGTTTTTT. This encodes CASSLARLAANTGELFF.

The CDR3 DNA sequence: TGTGCCAGCAGCGTAGATCCAGGGTACAATCAGCCCCAGCATTTT. Translated, it gives CASSVDPGYNQPQHF. The J gene is TRBJ1-5, the V gene TRBV9, with TRBD1 as a possible D gene (5 bases). The germline V gene encodes CDR1 SGDLS and CDR2 YYNGEE. This CDR3 region has 15 residues. V was trimmed by 0 bases and J by 3 bases, leaving 10 bases between them.

The chain has TRBV28 and TRBJ2-1; D perhaps matches TRBD1 (5 bases). Germline V gene data show CDR1 as MDHEN and CDR2 as SYDVKM. This CDR3 is 14 amino acids long. Trimming pared 6 bases from V and 0 bases from J, leaving 9 bases between. This CDR3 reads CASRRGTSYNEQFF. The CDR3 region has the DNA TGTGCCAGCAGAAGGGGAACCTCCTACAATGAGCAGTTCTTC.

The chain joins TRBV27 to TRBJ2-1; D remains unclear. The germline gives CDR1 MNHEY, CDR2 SMNVEV (reference sequence). The CDR3 is 15 residues long. The ends were cut back, 6 bases at V and 0 bases at J, with 12 bases in the middle. This chain's CDR3 is CASRMTRLSYNEQFF. The CDR3 nucleotides are TGTGCCAGCAGAATGACCCGACTCTCCTACAATGAGCAGTTCTTC.